The 32 T cell receptor beta chains below all came from one sample that was sequenced in a study of blood T cell repertoires in COVID-19 (dated by TCRdb to about 2020). Libraries were made using the immunoSEQ multiplex PCR assay. Held by TCRdb, this immuneACCESS table contains in-frame sequences only and omits some clones. Under half of the omission traces to an unresolved V gene where checked; the cause of the rest is unknown. The sample records approximately 430,000 clones, just over 85% of which are singletons. Clones ranked in the top ten supply 1.4% of the sample. Sequencing was done on a sample of peripheral blood. The source is a woman in her 30s with active or convalescent COVID-19.

This chain joins TRBV7-9 and TRBJ1-2; 8 nucleotides agree with TRBD1. This CDR3 is built from 16 residues. Looked up from germline, CDR1 is SEHNR and CDR2 is FQNEAQ (reference sequence). Trimming took 2 bases from V and 8 from J; bases not matched to a gene: 13. The CDR3 DNA reads as TGTGCCAGCAGCTTACCCTCGGACAGGGCGCTGTGGGGCTACACCTTC. Encoded protein: CASSLPSDRALWGYTF.

The rearrangement joins TRBV19 to TRBJ1-4; TRBD1 agrees at 8 bases. The CDR3 length is 13 residues. V was pared by 8 bases and J by 8 bases, with 7 bases of the junction left unmatched. Germline CDR1 LNHDA, CDR2 SQIVND (reference sequence). The DNA for the CDR3 is TGTGCCAGTGCACAGGGGGATGGGGAAAAACTGTTTTTT. It encodes CASAQGDGEKLFF.

In its sample, this clone was seen once. CDR3 sequence reads: CASRPGQGMINYGYTF. In nucleotides, the CDR3 is TGTGCCAGCAGGCCCGGACAGGGGATGATAAACTATGGCTACACCTTC. The chain recombines TRBV11-2 with TRBJ1-2; 9 nucleotides line up with TRBD1. CDR1 SGHAT and CDR2 FQNNGV come from the germline V gene. J was trimmed by 2 bases and V by 6 bases; bases with no gene match: 10. CDR3 length equals 16 residues.

The V call is TRBV9, the J call TRBJ2-1, with TRBD2 identical over 9 bases. With V trimmed by 3 bases and J by 0 bases, 4 bases remained unmatched. The CDR3 spans 16 residues. Germline lookup yields CDR1 SGDLS and CDR2 YYNGEE. CDR3 coding DNA: TGTGCCAGCAGCGCCTTTAGCGGGAGCTCCTACAATGAGCAGTTCTTC. It encodes CASSAFSGSSYNEQFF.

CDR3 DNA sequence: TGTGCCAGCAGCCTTGACTACCTAAATGGCTACACCTTC. Protein product: CASSLDYLNGYTF. The chain joins TRBV2 to TRBJ1-2; D is unclear. Germline V gene lookup returns CDR1 SNHLY and CDR2 FYNNEI. This CDR3 comprises 13 residues. V shed 6 bases and J shed 6 bases, with 14 bases lying between them.

V usage is TRBV18 and J usage is TRBJ1-1; 9 positions agree with TRBD1. V gave up 4 bases and J gave up 3 bases; unmatched junction bases: 6. The germline gives CDR1 KGHSH, CDR2 LQKENI. CDR3 length: 15 residues. CDR3 protein: CASSLPGQGYTEAFF. The DNA of the CDR3 is TGTGCCAGCTCACTTCCGGGACAGGGATACACTGAAGCTTTCTTT.

The chain employs TRBV13 and TRBJ1-1; tentative D call: TRBD1 (6 bases). Trimming left V 5 bases short and J 2 bases short, with 12 bases between. CDR3 length: 14 residues. Germline V gene lookup returns CDR1 PRHDT and CDR2 FYEKMQ (reference sequence). CDR3 DNA sequence: TGTGCCAGCAGCCGTGGACAGACCAACACTGAAGCTTTCTTT. Its protein is CASSRGQTNTEAFF.

The genes are TRBV3-1 (or the pseudogene TRBV3-2) and TRBJ1-1, with 11 bases lining up with TRBD1. This CDR3 contains 16 residues. The V and J ends lost 6 bases and 3 bases, in that order; junction bases with no gene match: 9. The V gene's germline CDR1 is LGHDT and CDR2 YNNKEL (reference sequence). The CDR3 loop reads CASRRTGGRGDTEAFF. Written as DNA, the CDR3 is TGTGCCAGCAGGCGGACAGGGGGCAGGGGAGACACTGAAGCTTTCTTT.

This chain joins TRBV4-1 and TRBJ1-4; possibly TRBD1 for D (6 bases). This CDR3 comprises 13 residues. The V and J ends lost 6 bases and 8 bases respectively, with 13 bases between them. Germline CDR1 MGHRA, CDR2 YSYEKL. The CDR3 sequence is CASRGGVREKLFF. The CDR3 DNA follows: TGCGCCAGCAGAGGGGGGGTGAGGGAAAAACTGTTTTTT.

The rearrangement uses TRBV19 and TRBJ2-7; 7 bases line up with TRBD2. V lost 5 bases and J lost 1; bases outside the gene matches: 5. Germline loops: CDR1 LNHDA, CDR2 SQIVND (reference sequence). The CDR3 has 14 residues. For the CDR3, the DNA is TGTGCCAGTAGTGTGGCACTAGCGTCCTACGAGCAGTACTTC. Encoded protein: CASSVALASYEQYF.

DNA for the CDR3: TGTGCCAGCTCACGGCAATCCGGACAGGCGGTCGGGGAGCTGTTTTTT. Amino acids: CASSRQSGQAVGELFF. This chain links TRBV18 with TRBJ2-2, with TRBD1 matching over 7 bases. Trimming took 4 bases from V and 7 from J; bases not matched to a gene: 12. The CDR3 consists of 16 residues. Germline values: CDR1 KGHSH, CDR2 LQKENI. The full variable domain, in which reference TRBV18 and TRBJ2-2 provide the parts outside the CDR3, is NAGVMQNPRHLVRRRGQEARLRCSPMKGHSHVYWYRQLPEEGLKFMVYLQKENIIDESGMPKERFSAEFPKEGPSILRIQQVVRGDSAAYFCASSRQSGQAVGELFFGEGSRLTVL.

This sequence joins TRBV7-9 and TRBJ1-2; 7 nucleotides match TRBD1. This CDR3 is built from 15 residues. V gave up 5 bases and J gave up 1 base; unmatched junction bases: 7. Germline loops: CDR1 SEHNR, CDR2 FQNEAQ (reference sequence). CDR3 residues: CASSHTGTDNYGYTF. The CDR3 coding sequence is TGTGCCAGCAGCCACACCGGGACAGATAACTATGGCTACACCTTC.

This chain uses TRBV13 with TRBJ2-3; TRBD1 matches at 7 bases. V lost 0 bases, J lost 2 bases, and 20 bases stayed unmatched. The V gene's germline CDR1 is PRHDT and CDR2 FYEKMQ (reference sequence). There are 21 residues in the CDR3. The CDR3 reads CASSLGSKVRDSTPTTDTQYF. CDR3 coding DNA: TGTGCCAGCAGCTTAGGTTCTAAGGTCCGGGACAGCACTCCCACCACAGATACGCAGTATTTT.

The chain combines TRBV9 with TRBJ1-2; TRBD1 agrees at 10 bases. The V and J ends lost 4 bases and 7 bases, in that order; junction bases with no gene match: 7. Germline V gene sequence: CDR1 SGDLS, CDR2 YYNGEE. This CDR3 spans 14 amino acids. The CDR3 DNA follows: TGTGCCAGCAGCAAGACAGGGGGCGAAGGTGGCTACACCTTC. Residues: CASSKTGGEGGYTF.

V gene TRBV6-5 combines with J gene TRBJ2-3; D may be TRBD1 (5 bases). The CDR3 sequence is 16 residues long. V gave up 0 bases and J gave up 1 base, with 11 bases separating them. Germline assignment: CDR1 MNHEY and CDR2 SVGAGI. CDR3 in DNA: TGTGCCAGCAGTTACTCGATCCAAGGGGGCACAGATACGCAGTATTTT. Translating it yields CASSYSIQGGTDTQYF.

CDR3: CASSRLAEYNEQFF. The CDR3 coding sequence is TGTGCCAGCAGCCGACTAGCAGAATACAATGAGCAGTTCTTC. The J gene is TRBJ2-1, the V gene TRBV3-1 (or the pseudogene TRBV3-2), with 7 bases aligning to TRBD2. The V gene's germline CDR1 is LGHDT and CDR2 YNNKEL (reference sequence). CDR3 length equals 14 residues. The J segment lost 4 bases and the V segment lost 4 bases, leaving 4 bases of the junction unmatched.

The chain couples TRBV11-2 to TRBJ1-1; D uncertain. The CDR3 runs to 15 residues. V was cut by 4 bases and J by 1 base, with 13 bases left in between. Germline CDR1 and CDR2: SGHAT and FQNNGV. The CDR3 sequence is CASSSAEAKNTEAFF. Here the CDR3 DNA reads TGTGCCAGCAGCTCGGCAGAGGCTAAGAACACTGAAGCTTTCTTT.

This clone was recorded many times. The V and J genes are TRBV10-3 and TRBJ2-1, with 11 positions matching TRBD2. Germline trimming cut 0 bases from V and 5 bases from J; bases unmatched to any gene: 3. This CDR3 is built from 16 residues. Germline CDR1 reads ENHRY; CDR2 reads SYGVKD. CDR3 protein: CAISESLTSGDNEQFF. CDR3 bases: TGTGCCATCAGTGAGTCGTTGACTAGCGGGGACAATGAGCAGTTCTTC.

The J gene is TRBJ1-2, the V gene TRBV5-4, with D tentatively TRBD1 (5 bases). The CDR3 is 15 residues long. Germline CDR1 and CDR2: SGHNT and YYREEE (reference sequence). V gave up 6 bases and J gave up 8 bases, with 23 bases separating them. In DNA, the CDR3 is TGTGCCAGCATCGCCTATGGGGCAATGGCCTCAGGCTACACCTTC. It codes for CASIAYGAMASGYTF.

The chain has TRBV10-3 and TRBJ2-7; TRBD2 matches 10 bases. Trimming cost V 4 bases and J 2 bases; bases outside gene matches: 5. Germline loops: CDR1 ENHRY, CDR2 SYGVKD. The CDR3 is made up of 15 amino acids. The CDR3 DNA is TGTGCCATCAGTGGTACTAGCGGGGCCCCCTACGAGCAGTACTTC. This translates into CAISGTSGAPYEQYF.

The chain joins TRBV5-1 to TRBJ2-1, with D possibly being TRBD2 (5 bases). This CDR3 is built from 17 residues. The V and J ends lost 1 base and 1 base respectively, with 15 bases between them. CDR1 is SGHRS and CDR2 is YFSETQ in the germline V gene. The CDR3 reads CASSLFSGSTSYNEQFF. The CDR3 coding sequence is TGCGCCAGCAGCTTGTTTAGTGGGAGTACGTCCTACAATGAGCAGTTCTTC.

This clone was detected a few times. This chain links TRBV19 with TRBJ1-2; D unresolved. V gave up 7 bases and J gave up 0 bases, with 15 bases separating them. The CDR3 runs 15 residues. Looked up from germline, CDR1 is LNHDA and CDR2 is SQIVND (reference sequence). This CDR3 is CASMPLLGTNYGYTF. The CDR3 DNA reads TGTGCCAGTATGCCCCTCCTCGGGACTAACTATGGCTACACCTTC.

This clone was observed a single time. The chain carries TRBV7-9 and TRBJ1-4, with a possible D match to TRBD1 (5 bases). CDR1 and CDR2 from the germline V gene are SEHNR and FQNEAQ (reference sequence). The V gene lost 5 bases and the J gene lost 7 bases, with 20 bases spanning the gap. CDR3 length: 16 residues. CDR3 residues: CASSDFSQGGFEKLFF. CDR3 in DNA: TGTGCCAGCAGCGATTTTAGTCAGGGAGGGTTTGAAAAACTGTTTTTT.

The J gene is TRBJ2-5, the V gene TRBV27; 8 nucleotides align to TRBD1. CDR1 is MNHEY, CDR2 SMNVEV, per germline (reference sequence). The CDR3 contains 15 residues. With 5 bases clipped from V and 5 bases from J, the junction kept 10 bases outside the gene matches. In nucleotides, the CDR3 is TGTGCCAGCAGTCAACGGTCAGGGGGCGGGGAGACCCAGTACTTC. It is translated as CASSQRSGGGETQYF.

This chain connects TRBV5-1 to TRBJ1-3; possible D gene TRBD1, 6 bases. The CDR3 extends over 14 amino acids. From germline, CDR1 is SGHRS and CDR2 YFSETQ. The V end lost 1 base, the J end lost 6 bases, and 11 bases lay between the germline ends. The CDR3 spells CASSLQGQQNTIYF. The CDR3 coding sequence is TGCGCCAGCAGCTTGCAGGGACAACAAAACACCATATATTTT.

The chain has TRBV5-1 and TRBJ1-1; no definite D call. The CDR3 is made up of 14 amino acids. With 0 bases removed from V and 1 base from J, the gap between germline ends came to 7 bases. Germline loops: CDR1 SGHRS, CDR2 YFSETQ. The chain's CDR3 is CASSLGGRNTEAFF. CDR3 DNA sequence: TGCGCCAGCAGCTTGGGCGGCAGGAACACTGAAGCTTTCTTT.

V usage is TRBV3-1 (or the pseudogene TRBV3-2) and J usage is TRBJ1-3; no firm D call. The CDR3 loop spans 15 amino acids. The V gene lost 0 bases and the J gene lost 4 bases, with 10 bases spanning the gap. Germline CDR1 is LGHDT and CDR2 is YNNKEL (reference sequence). Written as DNA, the CDR3 is TGTGCCAGCAGCCAAGAACAGATTCAAGGAAACACCATATATTTT. Amino acids: CASSQEQIQGNTIYF.

The V call is TRBV28, the J call TRBJ2-3, with TRBD2 identical over 8 bases. Germline CDR1 is MDHEN and CDR2 is SYDVKM. The CDR3 sequence is 15 residues long. The ends lost 6 bases at V and 2 bases at J; junction bases unmatched: 7. The CDR3 DNA follows: TGTGCCAGCAGCCCAGCGGGGGCCCTCACAGATACGCAGTATTTT. This codes for CASSPAGALTDTQYF.

This rearrangement joins TRBV4-2 to TRBJ2-7; 8 bases agree with TRBD2. The junction had 5 bases not matched to a gene; V was cut back by 4 bases and J by 3 bases. The CDR3 contains 14 residues. Per germline, CDR1 LGHNA and CDR2 YNFKEQ. CDR3 in amino acids: CASSPSSGVYEQYF. The CDR3 nucleotides are TGTGCCAGCAGCCCAAGTAGCGGGGTCTACGAGCAGTACTTC.

The chain uses TRBV5-6 and TRBJ2-3; TRBD2 matches at 11 bases. This CDR3 is 17 amino acids long. CDR1 and CDR2 (germline): SGHDT, YYEEEE. V trimming: 0 bases; J trimming: 6 bases; junction bases outside the gene matches: 9. The CDR3 DNA reads as TGTGCCAGCAGCTTGGGTCTTAGCGGGAGGGGAGGTGATACGCAGTATTTT. As protein: CASSLGLSGRGGDTQYF.

CDR3 nucleotide sequence: TGCGCCAGCAGCTTGGCCCAGTCCTACGAGCAGTACTTC. The encoded protein is CASSLAQSYEQYF. The chain combines TRBV5-1 with TRBJ2-7; D is unresolved. V was cut by 0 bases and J by 1 base, with 5 bases left in between. The CDR3 consists of 13 residues. Germline values: CDR1 SGHRS, CDR2 YFSETQ. Using reference TRBV5-1 and TRBJ2-7 for the parts outside the CDR3, the full variable domain is KAGVTQTPRYLIKTRGQQVTLSCSPISGHRSVSWYQQTPGQGLQFLFEYFSETQRNKGNFPGRFSGRQFSNSRSEMNVSTLELGDSALYLCASSLAQSYEQYFGPGTRLTVT.

For the CDR3, the DNA is TGCGCCAGCAGCCAAGAGAACAGGGGGCAAGAGACCCAGTACTTC. This encodes CASSQENRGQETQYF. The J gene is TRBJ2-5, the V gene TRBV4-1, with 8 bases matching TRBD1. CDR1 and CDR2 from the germline V gene are MGHRA and YSYEKL. The CDR3 spans 15 residues. Germline trimming cut 0 bases from V and 2 bases from J; bases unmatched to any gene: 2.